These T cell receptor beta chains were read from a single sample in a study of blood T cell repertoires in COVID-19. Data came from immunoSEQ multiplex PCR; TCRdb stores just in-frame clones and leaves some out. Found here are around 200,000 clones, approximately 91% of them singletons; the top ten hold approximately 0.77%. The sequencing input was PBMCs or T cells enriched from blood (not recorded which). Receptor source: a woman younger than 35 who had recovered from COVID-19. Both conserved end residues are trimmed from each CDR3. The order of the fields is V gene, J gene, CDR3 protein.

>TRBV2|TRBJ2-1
ASRTGTGTNEQF
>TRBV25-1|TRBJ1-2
ASSESGTVYGYT
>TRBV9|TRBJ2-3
ASSTPRGSYTDTQY
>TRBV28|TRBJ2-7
ASSPGLSTWEQY
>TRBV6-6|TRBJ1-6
AGRQGNNSPLH
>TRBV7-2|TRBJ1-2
ASSFGQGRNYGYT
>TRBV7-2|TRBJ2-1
ASSLGRQDYNEQF
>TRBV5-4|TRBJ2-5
ASSQGIGVQETQY
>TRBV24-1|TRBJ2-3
ATSDRQGDTDTQY
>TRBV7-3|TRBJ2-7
ASSGTGGVRQY
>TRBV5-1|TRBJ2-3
ASSLAQGRPDTQY
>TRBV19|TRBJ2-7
ASGRTGGVYEQY
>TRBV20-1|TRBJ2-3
SAILGDTQY
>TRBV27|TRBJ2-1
ASSSSSGRAKRYNEQF
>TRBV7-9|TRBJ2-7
ASSKETSGYHEQY
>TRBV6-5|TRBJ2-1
ASSRDRERWF
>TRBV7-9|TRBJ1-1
ASSLMMNTEAF
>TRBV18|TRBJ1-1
ASSPEEDTEAF
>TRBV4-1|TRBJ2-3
ASTQSQGDTQY
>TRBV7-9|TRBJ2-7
ASSSPGLLYEQY
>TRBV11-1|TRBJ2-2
ASSPSASVAGELF
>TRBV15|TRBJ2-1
ATSRDGSSPNNEQF
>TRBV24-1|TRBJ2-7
ATSGGGQVELSYEQY
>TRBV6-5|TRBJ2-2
ASSYSWTGTGELF
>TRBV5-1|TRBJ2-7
ASSLQDSNYEQY
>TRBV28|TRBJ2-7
ASSPAGRSKDEQY
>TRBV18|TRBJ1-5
ASSASGNNQPQH
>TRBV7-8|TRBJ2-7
ASSLSGGTLYEQY
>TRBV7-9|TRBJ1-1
ASSTSGGFDTEAF
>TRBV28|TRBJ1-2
ASSPIWEGVGYT
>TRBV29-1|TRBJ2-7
SARQGTSYEQY
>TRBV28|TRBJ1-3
ASSFYSDSGNTIY
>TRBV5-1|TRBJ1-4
ASSPSGVPTNEKLF
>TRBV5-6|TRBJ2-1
ASSLLSGRGYNEQF
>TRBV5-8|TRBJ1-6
ASSLGDSPLH
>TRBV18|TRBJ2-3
ASSPDPGDTQY
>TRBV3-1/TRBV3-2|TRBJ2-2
ATQRGARAGELF
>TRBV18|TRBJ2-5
ASSPSGQVRLQETQY
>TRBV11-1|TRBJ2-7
ASRGQGPYEQY